The clone carrying this T cell receptor beta chain showed up many times. The antigen remains unidentified. The unsorted libraries were prepared from 2 million PBMCs (stored at -80 C). The entry originates in a study of neurological immune-mediated disorders. Study-level findings and limits: Levels of TCR clonal expansion peaked in HTLV-1-associated myelopathy and reached their lowest in multiple sclerosis, under those of healthy controls. Across subjects, expanded clones had no CDR3 amino acid sequences in common, pointing to private repertoires in all groups.

With 0 bases removed from V and 7 bases from J, the gap between germline ends came to 15 bases. The germline V gene encodes CDR1 MNHNY and CDR2 SVGAGI (reference sequence). This CDR3 is 16 amino acids long. The cDNA was synthesized by 5'RACE incorporating 10-nucleotide random UMIs. MiXCR, applied by TCRdb to the 5' RACE reads, yields one record per CDR3 protein. The profile covers tens of thousands of distinct CDR3 sequences, with 2.6% appearing a single time and around 1.1% taken by the ten largest. The origin of this receptor is a woman between 25 and 40 years old with multiple sclerosis. Sequenced: PBMCs. The rearrangement links TRBV6-6 to TRBJ2-2; D remains unclear. This CDR3 is CASSYSPVGKGGELFF. In DNA form, the CDR3 reads TGTGCCAGCAGTTACTCCCCCGTTGGGAAAGGCGGGGAGCTGTTTTTT.